This T cell receptor (beta chain) was sequenced in a study of low-dose radiotherapy and immunotherapy resistance in tumors. In this sample, this clonotype turned up many times. TRAV- and TRBV-specific primers, spanning alpha and beta chains, primed first-strand cDNA. The authors amplified TCRs for 15 to 25 PCR cycles with a constant-region primer and a V-primer adapter. One entry per CDR3 protein results from TCRdb running MiXCR on the reads. Of approximately 70,000 distinct CDR3 sequences listed, less than 40% are singletons. Time point reported: before trial treatment. Each eligible patient had an advanced solid tumor, and these tumors lacked tumor-infiltrating lymphocytes. The sequencing here drew on PBMCs, taken before treatment. The source is a female donor with ovarian cancer.

The CDR3 sequence is CASSLSLGAGELFF. CDR3 DNA: TGTGCCAGCAGTCTAAGTTTGGGGGCCGGGGAGCTGTTTTTT. This chain uses TRBV13 with TRBJ2-2; perhaps D is TRBD1 or TRBD2 (5 bases each). From germline, CDR1 is PRHDT and CDR2 FYEKMQ (reference sequence). The CDR3 loop spans 14 amino acids. V was cut by 6 bases and J by 6 bases, with 14 bases left in between.